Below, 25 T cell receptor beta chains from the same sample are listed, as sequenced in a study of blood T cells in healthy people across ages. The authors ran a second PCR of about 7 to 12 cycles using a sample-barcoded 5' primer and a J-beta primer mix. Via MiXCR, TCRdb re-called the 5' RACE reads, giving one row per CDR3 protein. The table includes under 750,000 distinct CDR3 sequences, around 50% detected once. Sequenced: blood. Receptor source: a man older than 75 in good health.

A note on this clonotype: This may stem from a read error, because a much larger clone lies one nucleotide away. The CDR3 sequence is CASSTYRDSGSRYGYTF. For the CDR3, the DNA is TGTGCCAGCAGTACATACCGGGACAGTGGTTCTCGCTATGGCTACACCTTC. The genes are TRBV6-6 and TRBJ1-2, with 7 bases aligning to TRBD1. In germline, CDR1 is MNHNY, CDR2 SVGAGI (reference sequence). This CDR3 has 17 amino acids. The V segment lost 5 bases and the J segment 4 bases; nucleotides outside the gene matches: 16.

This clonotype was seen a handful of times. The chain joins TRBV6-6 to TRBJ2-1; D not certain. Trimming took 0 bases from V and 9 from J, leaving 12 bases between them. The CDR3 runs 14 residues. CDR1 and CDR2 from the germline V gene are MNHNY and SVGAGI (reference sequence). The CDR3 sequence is CASSYSTSQAEQFF. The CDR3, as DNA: TGTGCCAGCAGTTACTCGACCAGCCAGGCTGAGCAGTTCTTC.

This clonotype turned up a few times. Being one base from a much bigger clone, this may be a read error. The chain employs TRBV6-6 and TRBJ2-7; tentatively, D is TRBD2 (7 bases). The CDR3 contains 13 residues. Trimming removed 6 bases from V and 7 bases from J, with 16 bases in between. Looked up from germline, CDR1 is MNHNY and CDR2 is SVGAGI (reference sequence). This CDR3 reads CASRGGRSHEQYF. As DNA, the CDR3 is TGTGCCAGCAGGGGGGGGCGCAGCCATGAGCAGTACTTC.

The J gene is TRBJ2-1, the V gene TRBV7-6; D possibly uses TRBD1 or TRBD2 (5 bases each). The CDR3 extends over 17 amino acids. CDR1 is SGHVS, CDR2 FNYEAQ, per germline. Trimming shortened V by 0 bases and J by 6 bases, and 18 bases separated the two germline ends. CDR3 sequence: CASSLAQGAPRGNEQFF. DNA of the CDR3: TGTGCCAGCAGCTTAGCGCAAGGCGCCCCGAGGGGCAATGAGCAGTTCTTC.

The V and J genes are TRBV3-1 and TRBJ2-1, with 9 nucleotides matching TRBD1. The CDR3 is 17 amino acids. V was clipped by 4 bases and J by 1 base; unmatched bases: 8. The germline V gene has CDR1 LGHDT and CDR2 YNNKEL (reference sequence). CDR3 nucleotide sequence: TGTGCCAGCAGCCCTTGGACAGGGGAAGGATCCTACAATGAGCAGTTCTTC. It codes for CASSPWTGEGSYNEQFF.

CDR3 coding DNA: TGCAGTGCTACCGGACTTACGACACCCGGGAAAGAGACCCAGTACTTC. Its protein is CSATGLTTPGKETQYF. This sequence joins TRBV20-1 and TRBJ2-5, with D possibly TRBD2 on 5 matching bases. The CDR3 is 16 amino acids. Germline V gene sequence: CDR1 DFQATT, CDR2 SNEGSKA (reference sequence). The ends were cut back, 4 bases at V and 3 bases at J, with 21 bases in the middle.

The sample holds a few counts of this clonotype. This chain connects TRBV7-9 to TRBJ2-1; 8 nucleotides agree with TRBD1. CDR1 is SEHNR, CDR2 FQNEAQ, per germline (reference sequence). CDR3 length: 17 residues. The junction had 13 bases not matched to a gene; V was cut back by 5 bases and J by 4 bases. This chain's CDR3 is CASSLTETGETYNEQFF. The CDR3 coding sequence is TGTGCCAGCAGCCTAACCGAGACAGGGGAGACGTACAATGAGCAGTTCTTC.

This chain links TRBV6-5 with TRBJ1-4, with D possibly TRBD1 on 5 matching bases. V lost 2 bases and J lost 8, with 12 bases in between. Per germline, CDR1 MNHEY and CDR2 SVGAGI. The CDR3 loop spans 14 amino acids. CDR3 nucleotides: TGTGCCAGCAGTTACCGGGAGGGGACGGAAAAACTGTTTTTT. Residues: CASSYREGTEKLFF.

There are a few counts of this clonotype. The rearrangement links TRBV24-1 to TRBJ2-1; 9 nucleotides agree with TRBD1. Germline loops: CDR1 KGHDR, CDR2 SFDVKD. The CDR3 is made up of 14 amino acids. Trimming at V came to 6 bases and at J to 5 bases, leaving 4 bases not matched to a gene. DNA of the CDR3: TGTGCCACCAGTCCGGGACAGGGCAACAATGAGCAGTTCTTC. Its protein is CATSPGQGNNEQFF.

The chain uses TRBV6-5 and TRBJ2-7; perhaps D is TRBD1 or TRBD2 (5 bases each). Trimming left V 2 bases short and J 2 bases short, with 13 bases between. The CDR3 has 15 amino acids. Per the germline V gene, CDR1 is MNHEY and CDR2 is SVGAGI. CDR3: CASSYGLGETYEQYF. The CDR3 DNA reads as TGTGCCAGCAGTTACGGGCTAGGGGAGACCTACGAGCAGTACTTC.

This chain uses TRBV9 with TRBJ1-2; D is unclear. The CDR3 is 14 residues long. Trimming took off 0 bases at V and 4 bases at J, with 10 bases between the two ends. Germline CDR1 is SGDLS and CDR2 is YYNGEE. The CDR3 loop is CASSVAAVGYGYTF. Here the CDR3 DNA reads TGTGCCAGCAGCGTAGCGGCCGTGGGCTATGGCTACACCTTC.

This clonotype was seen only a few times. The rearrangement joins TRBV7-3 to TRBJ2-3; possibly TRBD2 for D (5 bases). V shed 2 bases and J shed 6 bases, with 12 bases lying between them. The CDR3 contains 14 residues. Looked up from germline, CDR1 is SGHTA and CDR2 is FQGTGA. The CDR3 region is CASSLAGGYDTQYF. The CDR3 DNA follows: TGTGCCAGCAGCTTAGCGGGCGGATACGATACGCAGTATTTT.

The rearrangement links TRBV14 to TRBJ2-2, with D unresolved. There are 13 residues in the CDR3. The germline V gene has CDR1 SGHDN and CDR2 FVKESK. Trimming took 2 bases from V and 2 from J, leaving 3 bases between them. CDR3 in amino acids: CASSQFNTGELFF. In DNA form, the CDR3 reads TGTGCCAGCAGCCAATTCAACACCGGGGAGCTGTTTTTT.

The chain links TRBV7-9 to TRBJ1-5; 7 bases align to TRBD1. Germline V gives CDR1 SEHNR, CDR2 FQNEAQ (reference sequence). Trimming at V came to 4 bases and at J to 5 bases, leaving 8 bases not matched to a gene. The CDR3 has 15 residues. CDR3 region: CASSSSDRMDQPQHF. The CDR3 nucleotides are TGTGCCAGCAGCTCCTCGGACAGGATGGATCAGCCCCAGCATTTT.

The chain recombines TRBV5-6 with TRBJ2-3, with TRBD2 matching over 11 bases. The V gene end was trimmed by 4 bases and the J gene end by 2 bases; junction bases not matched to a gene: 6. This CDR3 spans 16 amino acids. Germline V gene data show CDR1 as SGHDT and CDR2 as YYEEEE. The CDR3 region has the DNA TGTGCCAGCAGCGCGCGACTAGCGGGGATCACAGATACGCAGTATTTT. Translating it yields CASSARLAGITDTQYF.

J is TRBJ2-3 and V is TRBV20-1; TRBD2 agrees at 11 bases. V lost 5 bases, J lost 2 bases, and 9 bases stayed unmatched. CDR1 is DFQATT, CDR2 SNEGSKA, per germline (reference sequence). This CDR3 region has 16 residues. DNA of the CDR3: TGCAGTGCTGAGACCCGGACTAGCGGGCTCACAGATACGCAGTATTTT. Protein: CSAETRTSGLTDTQYF.

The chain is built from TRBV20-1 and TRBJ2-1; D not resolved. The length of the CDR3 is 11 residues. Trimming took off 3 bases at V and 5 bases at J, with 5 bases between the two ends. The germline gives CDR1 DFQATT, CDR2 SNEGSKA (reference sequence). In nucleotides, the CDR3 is TGCAGTGCTAGGGTGAACAATGAGCAGTTCTTC. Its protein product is CSARVNNEQFF.

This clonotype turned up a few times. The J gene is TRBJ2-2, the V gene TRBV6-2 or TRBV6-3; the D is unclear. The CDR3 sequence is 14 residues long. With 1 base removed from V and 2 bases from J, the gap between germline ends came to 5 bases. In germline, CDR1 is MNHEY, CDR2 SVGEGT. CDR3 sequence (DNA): TGTGCCAGCAGTTACTTCAGTAACACCGGGGAGCTGTTTTTT. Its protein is CASSYFSNTGELFF.

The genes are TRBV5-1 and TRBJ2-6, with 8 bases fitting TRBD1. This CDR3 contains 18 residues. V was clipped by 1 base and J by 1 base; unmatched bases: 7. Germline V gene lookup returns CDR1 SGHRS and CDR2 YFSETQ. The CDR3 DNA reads TGCGCCAGCAGCTTGCTCGGGACAGGAACTTCTGGGGCCAACGTCCTGACTTTC. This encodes CASSLLGTGTSGANVLTF.

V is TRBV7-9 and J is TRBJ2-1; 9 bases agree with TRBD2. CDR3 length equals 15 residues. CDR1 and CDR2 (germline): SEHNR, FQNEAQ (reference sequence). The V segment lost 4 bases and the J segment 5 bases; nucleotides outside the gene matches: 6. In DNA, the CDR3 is TGTGCCAGCAGCTCGGCGGGGGGGCCGCACAATGAGCAGTTCTTC. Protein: CASSSAGGPHNEQFF.

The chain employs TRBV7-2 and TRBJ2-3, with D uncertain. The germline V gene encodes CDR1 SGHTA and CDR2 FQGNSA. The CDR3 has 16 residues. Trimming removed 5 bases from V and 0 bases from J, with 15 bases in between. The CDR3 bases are TGTGCCAGCAGCCCCGATGTTGGCCCTAGCACAGATACGCAGTATTTT. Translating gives CASSPDVGPSTDTQYF.

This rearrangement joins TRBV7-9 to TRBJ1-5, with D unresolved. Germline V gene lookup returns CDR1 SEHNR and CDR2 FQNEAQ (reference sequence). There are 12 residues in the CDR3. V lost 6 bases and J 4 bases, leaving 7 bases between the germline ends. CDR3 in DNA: TGTGCCAGCAGTTTTTGGAATCAGCCCCAGCATTTT. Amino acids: CASSFWNQPQHF. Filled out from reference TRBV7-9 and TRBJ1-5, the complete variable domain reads DTGVSQNPRHKITKRGQNVTFRCDPISEHNRLYWYRQTLGQGPEFLTYFQNEAQLEKSRLLSDRFSAERPKGSFSTLEIQRTEQGDSAMYLCASSFWNQPQHFGDGTRLSIL.

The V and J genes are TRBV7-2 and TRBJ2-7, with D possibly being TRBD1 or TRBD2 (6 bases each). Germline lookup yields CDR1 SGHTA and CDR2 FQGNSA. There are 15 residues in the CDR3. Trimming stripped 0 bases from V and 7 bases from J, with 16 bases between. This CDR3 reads CASSLAPGEAWEQYF. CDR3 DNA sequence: TGTGCCAGCAGCTTAGCCCCAGGGGAGGCCTGGGAGCAGTACTTC.

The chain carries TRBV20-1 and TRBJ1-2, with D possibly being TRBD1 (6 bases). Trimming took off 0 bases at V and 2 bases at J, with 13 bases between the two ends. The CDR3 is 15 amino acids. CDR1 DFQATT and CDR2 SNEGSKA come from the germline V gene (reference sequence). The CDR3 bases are TGCAGTGCTAGAGATCAAAAGGGGGGGAACTATGGCTACACCTTC. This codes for CSARDQKGGNYGYTF.

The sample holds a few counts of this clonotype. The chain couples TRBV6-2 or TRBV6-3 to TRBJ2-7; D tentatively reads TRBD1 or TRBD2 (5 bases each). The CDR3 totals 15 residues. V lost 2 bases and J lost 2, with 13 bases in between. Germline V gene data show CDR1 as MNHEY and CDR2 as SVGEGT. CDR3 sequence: CASSYTVWDPYEQYF. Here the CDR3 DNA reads TGTGCCAGCAGTTACACCGTCTGGGACCCCTACGAGCAGTACTTC.